This paragraph reports one T cell receptor beta chain. Antigen unknown. This CDR3 has 16 amino acids. CDR1 SGHTS and CDR2 YDEGEE come from the germline V gene. Trimming shortened V by 4 bases and J by 2 bases, and 18 bases separated the two germline ends. Each sample provided at least 6 micrograms of extracted total RNA. This specimen comes from a study of blood T cells in healthy people across ages. Study-level results: It was not known whether donors were CMV positive (a possible confounder of expanded clonotype changes).

The second PCR ran about 6 to 11 cycles with a sample-barcoded 5' primer and J-beta primers. Each cDNA was tagged by a template-switch adaptor containing 12 random nucleotides. Via MiXCR, TCRdb re-called the 5' RACE reads, giving one row per CDR3 protein. The sample yields roughly 1,300,000 distinct CDR3 sequences, 55% to 75% seen once. The sequenced sample was blood. This sequence was found in a man younger than 30 in good health. The V call is TRBV5-8, the J call TRBJ1-2; D perhaps matches TRBD1 (5 bases). CDR3 amino acids: CASSLYRTGGNYGYTF. The CDR3 region has the DNA TGTGCCAGCAGCCTATATAGGACGGGGGGGAACTATGGCTACACCTTC.